The 25 T cell receptor beta chains listed next were all sequenced from one sample in a study of control samples from healthy donors and cancer patients. Profiled with immunoSEQ multiplex PCR; TCRdb holds only in-frame clones, not every one. The sample records about 160,000 clones, 93% being singletons. The sequenced sample was blood. The receptors were sampled from a man aged 18-30 years in good health.

The chain is built from TRBV4-2 and TRBJ2-4, with a weak D call TRBD1 (5 bases). V lost 0 bases, J lost 8 bases, and 11 bases lay in between. Per the germline V gene, CDR1 is LGHNA and CDR2 is YNFKEQ. This CDR3 region has 14 residues. Here the CDR3 reads CASSQDLGVDIQYF. CDR3 nucleotides: TGTGCCAGCAGCCAAGATCTAGGGGTGGACATTCAGTACTTC.

The V and J genes are TRBV5-4 and TRBJ2-1; the match to TRBD2 covers 8 bases. The length of the CDR3 is 16 residues. V gave up 4 bases and J gave up 1 base; unmatched junction bases: 7. Germline V lookup: CDR1 SGHNT, CDR2 YYREEE (reference sequence). CDR3 protein: CASSPPGGTSYNEQFF. The CDR3 region has the DNA TGTGCCAGCAGCCCCCCGGGGGGGACTTCCTACAATGAGCAGTTCTTC.

This clone was counted once. This chain links TRBV7-3 with TRBJ2-7; TRBD1 or TRBD2 may be the D gene (5 bases each). CDR1 and CDR2 from the germline V gene are SGHTA and FQGTGA. The CDR3 is 15 amino acids. Trimming cost V 4 bases and J 6 bases, with 19 bases left between them. The CDR3 sequence is CASSSKGRPFGEQYF. For the CDR3, the DNA is TGTGCCAGCAGCTCGAAGGGACGCCCATTTGGCGAGCAGTACTTC.

This sequence joins TRBV10-3 and TRBJ2-6; D not certain. This CDR3 is 15 amino acids long. V gave up 0 bases and J gave up 4 bases, with 7 bases separating them. Germline V gene data show CDR1 as ENHRY and CDR2 as SYGVKD. This chain's CDR3 is CAISESGSGANVLTF. In DNA form, the CDR3 reads TGTGCCATCAGTGAGTCTGGATCCGGGGCCAACGTCCTGACTTTC.

The chain is built from TRBV12-3 or TRBV12-4 and TRBJ1-5; D call uncertain. The CDR3 is 12 residues long. With 5 bases removed from V and 6 bases from J, the gap between germline ends came to 8 bases. The CDR3 here is CASSHRSQPQHF. The DNA for the CDR3 is TGTGCCAGCAGTCATAGGAGTCAGCCCCAGCATTTT.

This clone occurred once. This CDR3 reads CASSVGKRKRELAEAFF. The CDR3 region has the DNA TGTGCCAGCAGCGTGGGGAAAAGGAAAAGGGAATTAGCTGAAGCTTTCTTT. The V call is TRBV13, the J call TRBJ1-1; D is ambiguous. The CDR3 contains 17 residues. CDR1 and CDR2 (germline): PRHDT, FYEKMQ (reference sequence). Between the trimmed V and J ends, which lost 5 bases and 6 bases, there was a span of 25 bases.

The V gene is TRBV10-3, the J gene TRBJ1-1; D possibly corresponds to TRBD1 (5 bases). The germline V gene has CDR1 ENHRY and CDR2 SYGVKD. Trimming took 0 bases from V and 0 from J, leaving 8 bases between them. The CDR3 is 15 amino acids. The CDR3 nucleotides are TGTGCCATCAGTGAGTCGGCCAGGGTGAACACTGAAGCTTTCTTT. It is translated as CAISESARVNTEAFF.

The genes are TRBV9 and TRBJ2-1, with D possibly being TRBD1 (6 bases). The CDR3 totals 12 residues. CDR1 is SGDLS, CDR2 YYNGEE, per germline. V was trimmed by 4 bases and J by 9 bases, leaving 11 bases between them. CDR3 DNA sequence: TGTGCCAGCAGCACAACAGGGTCTGAGCAGTTCTTC. This translates into CASSTTGSEQFF.

The chain has TRBV11-2 and TRBJ1-2; no clear D. Per germline, CDR1 SGHAT and CDR2 FQNNGV. The CDR3 has 15 amino acids. V lost 0 bases to trimming and J lost 0 bases, with 8 bases between them. CDR3 amino acids: CASSLDRLPNYGYTF. CDR3 DNA: TGTGCCAGCAGCTTAGATCGGCTTCCTAACTATGGCTACACCTTC. Together with reference TRBV11-2 and TRBJ1-2, the CDR3 gives the full variable domain: EAGVAQSPRYKIIEKRQSVAFWCNPISGHATLYWYQQILGQGPKLLIQFQNNGVVDDSQLPKDRFSAERLKGVDSTLKIQPAKLEDSAVYLCASSLDRLPNYGYTFGSGTRLTVV.

The chain couples TRBV13 to TRBJ2-7; perhaps TRBD2 as D (6 bases). V dropped 4 bases and J dropped 4 bases, with 14 bases sitting between them. CDR3 length: 14 residues. The germline gives CDR1 PRHDT, CDR2 FYEKMQ (reference sequence). The DNA for the CDR3 is TGTGCCAGCAGCTCCGAGACTAGTCCGTACGAGCAGTACTTC. Translated: CASSSETSPYEQYF. Based on the CDR3 plus reference TRBV13 and TRBJ2-7, the full variable domain is AAGVIQSPRHLIKEKRETATLKCYPIPRHDTVYWYQQGPGQDPQFLISFYEKMQSDKGSIPDRFSAQQFSDYHSELNMSSLELGDSALYFCASSSETSPYEQYFGPGTRLTVT.

Regarding this clone: Other DNA sequences in the same sample also yield this CDR3. The chain carries TRBV28 and TRBJ1-1, with 8 bases aligning to TRBD1. The V and J ends lost 11 bases and 5 bases, in that order; junction bases with no gene match: 13. The V gene's germline CDR1 is MDHEN and CDR2 SYDVKM. The CDR3 loop spans 14 amino acids. The CDR3 DNA reads as TGTGCCGGAAATCCCAGGGGGCGCGGAACTGAAGCTTTCTTT. The encoded protein is CAGNPRGRGTEAFF.

This clone has a single count. This chain uses TRBV27 with TRBJ1-6; no reliable D call. Germline lookup yields CDR1 MNHEY and CDR2 SMNVEV (reference sequence). This CDR3 is 14 amino acids long. The V gene lost 5 bases and the J gene lost 9 bases, with 14 bases spanning the gap. As DNA, the CDR3 is TGTGCCAGCAGTCCGATTGGTGTGGGTTCACCCCTCCACTTT. Translation: CASSPIGVGSPLHF.

This rearrangement joins TRBV7-3 to TRBJ1-1; D remains ambiguous. The CDR3 covers 15 residues. Germline loops: CDR1 SGHTA, CDR2 FQGTGA. Between the trimmed V and J ends, which lost 5 bases and 0 bases, there was a span of 13 bases. In DNA, the CDR3 is TGTGCCAGCAGCCACGACGGGGATTTGAACACTGAAGCTTTCTTT. It encodes CASSHDGDLNTEAFF.

The chain has TRBV5-1 and TRBJ2-6, with D perhaps being TRBD1 or TRBD2 (6 bases each). The CDR3 spans 17 residues. Germline lookup yields CDR1 SGHRS and CDR2 YFSETQ. V was trimmed by 1 base and J by 2 bases, leaving 13 bases between them. The CDR3 nucleotides read TGCGCCAGCAGCTTGCTGGGGGGCAGGGCTGGGGCCAACGTCCTGACTTTC. Encoded protein: CASSLLGGRAGANVLTF.

The rearrangement links TRBV29-1 to TRBJ1-1; D not certain. Per the germline V gene, CDR1 is SQVTM and CDR2 is ANQGSEA. The CDR3 is 14 amino acids. V lost 5 bases to trimming and J lost 5 bases, with 18 bases between them. CDR3 sequence reads: CSVSARQYWTEAFF. In DNA, the CDR3 is TGCAGCGTTTCAGCCCGGCAATATTGGACTGAAGCTTTCTTT.

V usage is TRBV19 and J usage is TRBJ2-5; the D gene is possibly TRBD2 (5 bases). The CDR3 contains 13 residues. V was trimmed by 11 bases and J by 2 bases, leaving 15 bases between them. The germline CDR1 and CDR2 sequences are LNHDA and SQIVND (reference sequence). The CDR3 loop reads CAAGSRAQETQYF. DNA of the CDR3: TGTGCCGCGGGTTCGCGGGCGCAAGAGACCCAGTACTTC. Full variable domain (missing parts from reference TRBV19 and TRBJ2-5): DGGITQSPKYLFRKEGQNVTLSCEQNLNHDAMYWYRQDPGQGLRLIYYSQIVNDFQKGDIAEGYSVSREKKESFPLTVTSAQKNPTAFYLCAAGSRAQETQYFGPGTRLLVL.

This clone has only one observation. The rearrangement joins TRBV18 to TRBJ2-2; 7 positions agree with TRBD1. Germline-derived CDR1 and CDR2 are KGHSH and LQKENI. Germline trimming cut 2 bases from V and 4 bases from J; bases unmatched to any gene: 4. There are 15 residues in the CDR3. The CDR3 DNA follows: TGTGCCAGCTCACCATATAGACAGGGCACCGGGGAGCTGTTTTTT. It encodes CASSPYRQGTGELFF. Filled out from reference TRBV18 and TRBJ2-2, the complete variable domain reads NAGVMQNPRHLVRRRGQEARLRCSPMKGHSHVYWYRQLPEEGLKFMVYLQKENIIDESGMPKERFSAEFPKEGPSILRIQQVVRGDSAAYFCASSPYRQGTGELFFGEGSRLTVL.

This clone was seen just once. V usage is TRBV6-5 and J usage is TRBJ1-5; TRBD1 might be the D (6 bases). Germline CDR1 and CDR2: MNHEY and SVGAGI. The V end lost 6 bases, the J end lost 6 bases, and 12 bases lay between the germline ends. This CDR3 is built from 13 residues. The CDR3, as DNA: TGTGCCAGCAGCTCAGGGGTGATTCAGCCCCAGCATTTT. This gives the protein CASSSGVIQPQHF.

The chain has TRBV29-1 and TRBJ1-1; D is undetermined. Trimming left V 7 bases short and J 0 bases short, with 15 bases between. Germline CDR1 SQVTM, CDR2 ANQGSEA. CDR3 size: 14 residues. The CDR3 DNA is TGCAGCGCCACAGTGCAGGTAATGAACACTGAAGCTTTCTTT. As protein: CSATVQVMNTEAFF.

The V call is TRBV7-9, the J call TRBJ2-2; D call uncertain. The V end was cut by 1 base, the J end by 1 base, with 10 bases between. Germline V lookup: CDR1 SEHNR, CDR2 FQNEAQ (reference sequence). This CDR3 spans 16 amino acids. CDR3 DNA sequence: TGTGCCAGCAGCTTAGGTCCAGGATTGAACACCGGGGAGCTGTTTTTT. It specifies CASSLGPGLNTGELFF.

The chain couples TRBV30 to TRBJ1-1, with 9 bases identical to TRBD1. The CDR3 is made up of 20 amino acids. Germline assignment: CDR1 GTSNPN and CDR2 SVGIG (reference sequence). The V segment lost 0 bases and the J segment 1 base; nucleotides outside the gene matches: 18. The CDR3 is CAWSVIVGVRQGGPNTEAFF. CDR3 bases: TGTGCCTGGAGTGTTATTGTAGGGGTCAGACAGGGGGGCCCGAACACTGAAGCTTTCTTT.

The J gene is TRBJ1-1, the V gene TRBV29-1, with D possibly TRBD1 on 6 matching bases. The V end lost 6 bases, the J end lost 8 bases, and 13 bases lay between the germline ends. The CDR3 is 11 amino acids. Germline V gene lookup returns CDR1 SQVTM and CDR2 ANQGSEA. The CDR3 DNA follows: TGCAGCGTAATACAGGGCGCCGAAGCTTTCTTT. It specifies CSVIQGAEAFF.

On this clone itself: The junction and the germline gene differ at one end; a read error may be behind it. Here the CDR3 reads CASNPGQGPPSDF. Here the CDR3 DNA reads TGTGCCAGCAACCCGGGACAGGGACCCCCCTCGGACTTC. The gene calls are TRBV28 and TRBJ2-7; 9 nucleotides line up with TRBD1. Germline V gene sequence: CDR1 MDHEN, CDR2 SYDVKM. This CDR3 region has 13 residues.

This rearrangement joins TRBV6-5 to TRBJ1-6; no clear D. The V gene lost 6 bases and the J gene lost 10 bases, with 16 bases spanning the gap. The CDR3 contains 14 residues. In germline, CDR1 is MNHEY, CDR2 SVGAGI. The CDR3 coding sequence is TGTGCCAGCAGGGCACAGACTCTCAGGTCACCCCTCCACTTT. Its translation is CASRAQTLRSPLHF.

The chain couples TRBV9 to TRBJ1-6, with D tentatively TRBD1 (5 bases). Germline loops: CDR1 SGDLS, CDR2 YYNGEE. The CDR3 spans 13 residues. Trimming removed 0 bases at V and 7 bases at J, with 5 bases between. The CDR3 DNA reads TGTGCCAGCAGCGTAGGGGGGAATTCACCCCTCCACTTT. Protein product: CASSVGGNSPLHF.